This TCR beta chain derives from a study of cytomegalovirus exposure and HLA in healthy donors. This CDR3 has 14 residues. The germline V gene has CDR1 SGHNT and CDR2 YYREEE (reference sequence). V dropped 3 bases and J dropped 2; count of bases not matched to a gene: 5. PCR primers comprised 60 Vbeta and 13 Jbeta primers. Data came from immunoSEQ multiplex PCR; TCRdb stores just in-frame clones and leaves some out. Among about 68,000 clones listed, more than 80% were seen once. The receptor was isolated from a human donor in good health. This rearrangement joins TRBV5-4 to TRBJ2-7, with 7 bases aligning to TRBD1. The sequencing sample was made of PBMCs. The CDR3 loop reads CASSSPGQTYEQYF. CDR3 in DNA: TGTGCCAGCAGCTCACCGGGACAGACCTACGAGCAGTACTTC.